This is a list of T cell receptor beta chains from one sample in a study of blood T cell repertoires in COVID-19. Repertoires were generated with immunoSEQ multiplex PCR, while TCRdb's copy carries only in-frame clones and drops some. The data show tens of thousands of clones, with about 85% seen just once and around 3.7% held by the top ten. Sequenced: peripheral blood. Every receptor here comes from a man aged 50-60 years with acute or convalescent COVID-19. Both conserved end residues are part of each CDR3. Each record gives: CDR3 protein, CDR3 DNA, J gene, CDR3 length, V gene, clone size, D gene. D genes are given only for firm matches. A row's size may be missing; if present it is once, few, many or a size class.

CDR3 protein: CATSFGQGTVQQYF; CDR3 DNA: TGCGCCACCTCGTTCGGACAGGGGACGGTACAGCAGTACTTC; J gene: TRBJ2-7; CDR3 length: 14; V gene: TRBV5-1; clone size: .; D gene: TRBD1
CDR3 protein: CASSADSRNTGELFF; CDR3 DNA: TGTGCCAGCAGCGCGGACAGTAGGAACACCGGGGAGCTGTTTTTT; J gene: TRBJ2-2; CDR3 length: 15; V gene: TRBV5-4; clone size: .; D gene: .
CDR3 protein: CASSPGGGIPTNQPQHF; CDR3 DNA: TGTGCCAGCAGCCCGGGCGGGGGGATCCCTACCAATCAGCCCCAGCATTTT; J gene: TRBJ1-5; CDR3 length: 17; V gene: TRBV7-9; clone size: .; D gene: .
CDR3 protein: CASSPTGATGELFF; CDR3 DNA: TGTGCCAGCAGCCCTACAGGGGCCACCGGGGAGCTGTTTTTT; J gene: TRBJ2-2; CDR3 length: 14; V gene: TRBV7-3; clone size: .; D gene: TRBD1
CDR3 protein: CASSPGRGGGSEQYF; CDR3 DNA: TGTGCCAGCAGCCCCGGGCGGGGAGGTGGCTCTGAGCAGTACTTC; J gene: TRBJ2-7; CDR3 length: 15; V gene: TRBV5-5; clone size: .; D gene: .
CDR3 protein: CASSLGLAEYNEQFF; CDR3 DNA: TGCGCCAGCAGTCTCGGACTAGCTGAATACAATGAGCAGTTCTTC; J gene: TRBJ2-1; CDR3 length: 15; V gene: TRBV4-3; clone size: once; D gene: TRBD2
CDR3 protein: CASSPYEGGLNEQFF; CDR3 DNA: TGTGCCAGCTCACCATATGAGGGGGGGCTGAATGAGCAGTTCTTC; J gene: TRBJ2-1; CDR3 length: 15; V gene: TRBV18; clone size: .; D gene: .
CDR3 protein: CASSLVRGPGELFF; CDR3 DNA: TGCGCCAGCAGCTTGGTTAGGGGTCCCGGGGAGCTGTTTTTT; J gene: TRBJ2-2; CDR3 length: 14; V gene: TRBV5-1; clone size: .; D gene: .
CDR3 protein: CASSLSGVSSYEQYF; CDR3 DNA: TGTGCCAGCAGCCTTAGCGGGGTGAGCTCCTACGAGCAGTACTTC; J gene: TRBJ2-7; CDR3 length: 15; V gene: TRBV27; clone size: .; D gene: TRBD2
CDR3 protein: CASGGGGSMNTEAFF; CDR3 DNA: TGTGCCTCCGGGGGCGGGGGGAGCATGAACACTGAAGCTTTCTTT; J gene: TRBJ1-1; CDR3 length: 15; V gene: TRBV10-3; clone size: .; D gene: .
CDR3 protein: CASTPRVGDNEQFF; CDR3 DNA: TGTGCCAGCACCCCCCGAGTAGGGGATAATGAGCAGTTCTTC; J gene: TRBJ2-1; CDR3 length: 14; V gene: TRBV7-6; clone size: few; D gene: .
CDR3 protein: CASSVGDRGQETQYF; CDR3 DNA: TGTGCCAGCAGCGTAGGGGACAGGGGACAAGAGACCCAGTACTTC; J gene: TRBJ2-5; CDR3 length: 15; V gene: TRBV9; clone size: .; D gene: TRBD1
CDR3 protein: CACPGANHRTDTQYF; CDR3 DNA: TGTGCCTGCCCAGGGGCTAACCACCGGACAGATACGCAGTATTTT; J gene: TRBJ2-3; CDR3 length: 15; V gene: TRBV30; clone size: .; D gene: .
CDR3 protein: CASSGQGANTGELFF; CDR3 DNA: TGTGCCAGCAGTGGACAGGGGGCGAACACCGGGGAGCTGTTTTTT; J gene: TRBJ2-2; CDR3 length: 15; V gene: TRBV2; clone size: .; D gene: TRBD1
CDR3 protein: CASTTPLETQYF; CDR3 DNA: TGTGCCAGCACGACTCCGCTTGAGACCCAGTACTTC; J gene: TRBJ2-5; CDR3 length: 12; V gene: TRBV7-9; clone size: .; D gene: .
CDR3 protein: CASSLAGQTYEQYF; CDR3 DNA: TGTGCCAGCAGCTTAGCGGGACAGACCTACGAGCAGTACTTC; J gene: TRBJ2-7; CDR3 length: 14; V gene: TRBV7-2; clone size: .; D gene: TRBD1
CDR3 protein: CASSQDGRTGGSYNEQFF; CDR3 DNA: TGCGCCAGCAGCCAAGATGGCCGCACAGGGGGGTCCTACAATGAGCAGTTCTTC; J gene: TRBJ2-1; CDR3 length: 18; V gene: TRBV4-3; clone size: .; D gene: TRBD1
CDR3 protein: CATSETGERGTGELFF; CDR3 DNA: TGTGCCACCAGTGAGACAGGGGAGAGGGGAACCGGGGAGCTGTTTTTT; J gene: TRBJ2-2; CDR3 length: 16; V gene: TRBV24-1; clone size: .; D gene: TRBD1
CDR3 protein: CSATTGSNEQYF; CDR3 DNA: TGCAGCGCGACGACAGGTTCCAACGAGCAGTACTTC; J gene: TRBJ2-7; CDR3 length: 12; V gene: TRBV29-1; clone size: .; D gene: .
CDR3 protein: CASSFPGGYGYTF; CDR3 DNA: TGTGCCAGCAGTTTTCCAGGGGGCTATGGCTACACCTTC; J gene: TRBJ1-2; CDR3 length: 13; V gene: TRBV27; clone size: few; D gene: TRBD1
CDR3 protein: CASSLDVRSTIYF; CDR3 DNA: TGTGCCAGCAGTTTAGATGTCCGGAGCACCATATATTTT; J gene: TRBJ1-3; CDR3 length: 13; V gene: TRBV12-3/TRBV12-4; clone size: .; D gene: .
CDR3 protein: CASSQDRGENTGELFF; CDR3 DNA: TGTGCCAGCAGCCAAGATCGGGGGGAGAACACCGGGGAGCTGTTTTTT; J gene: TRBJ2-2; CDR3 length: 16; V gene: TRBV3-1/TRBV3-2; clone size: .; D gene: TRBD2
CDR3 protein: CASSFSSLAGKETQYF; CDR3 DNA: TGTGCCAGCAGTTTTTCGTCCCTAGCGGGGAAGGAGACCCAGTACTTC; J gene: TRBJ2-5; CDR3 length: 16; V gene: TRBV27; clone size: .; D gene: TRBD2
CDR3 protein: CASSLVASGGLNTGELFF; CDR3 DNA: TGCGCCAGCAGCTTGGTGGCTAGCGGGGGCTTGAACACCGGGGAGCTGTTTTTT; J gene: TRBJ2-2; CDR3 length: 18; V gene: TRBV5-1; clone size: .; D gene: TRBD2
CDR3 protein: CASSTGRGLAGEQYF; CDR3 DNA: TGCGCCAGCAGCACCGGCCGGGGACTGGCAGGCGAGCAGTACTTC; J gene: TRBJ2-7; CDR3 length: 15; V gene: TRBV4-3; clone size: .; D gene: .
CDR3 protein: CASSSRTGNSEEQYF; CDR3 DNA: TGTGCCAGTAGTTCCCGGACAGGGAACTCGGAGGAGCAGTACTTC; J gene: TRBJ2-7; CDR3 length: 15; V gene: TRBV19; clone size: .; D gene: TRBD1
CDR3 protein: CASSLWGLAEETQYF; CDR3 DNA: TGCGCCAGCAGCTTGTGGGGACTAGCGGAAGAGACCCAGTACTTC; J gene: TRBJ2-5; CDR3 length: 15; V gene: TRBV5-1; clone size: .; D gene: TRBD2
CDR3 protein: CASSQPGQGRAFF; CDR3 DNA: TGTGCCAGCAGTCAGCCGGGACAGGGAAGAGCTTTCTTT; J gene: TRBJ1-1; CDR3 length: 13; V gene: TRBV11-2; clone size: .; D gene: TRBD1
CDR3 protein: CASSGTANTGELFF; CDR3 DNA: TGTGCCAGTTCCGGGACAGCGAACACCGGGGAGCTGTTTTTT; J gene: TRBJ2-2; CDR3 length: 14; V gene: TRBV7-9; clone size: .; D gene: TRBD1
CDR3 protein: CASSQELNSPLHF; CDR3 DNA: TGTGCCAGCAGCCAAGAACTTAATTCACCCCTCCACTTT; J gene: TRBJ1-6; CDR3 length: 13; V gene: TRBV4-2; clone size: .; D gene: .
CDR3 protein: CASSQGRGATGELFF; CDR3 DNA: TGTGCCAGCTCACAAGGGAGGGGCGCCACCGGGGAGCTGTTTTTT; J gene: TRBJ2-2; CDR3 length: 15; V gene: TRBV18; clone size: .; D gene: TRBD2
CDR3 protein: CASSIPGRGSTEAFF; CDR3 DNA: TGTGCCAGTAGTATCCCAGGGAGGGGAAGCACTGAAGCTTTCTTT; J gene: TRBJ1-1; CDR3 length: 15; V gene: TRBV19; clone size: .; D gene: .
CDR3 protein: CASSKDLRAEAFF; CDR3 DNA: TGTGCCAGCAGCAAAGACCTGAGGGCTGAAGCTTTCTTT; J gene: TRBJ1-1; CDR3 length: 13; V gene: TRBV21-1; clone size: .; D gene: .
CDR3 protein: CASSIITSGRENEQFF; CDR3 DNA: TGTGCCAGTAGTATAATAACTAGCGGGAGGGAAAATGAGCAGTTCTTC; J gene: TRBJ2-1; CDR3 length: 16; V gene: TRBV19; clone size: .; D gene: TRBD2
CDR3 protein: CASSSDRNTEAFF; CDR3 DNA: TGTGCCAGCAGCAGCGACAGGAACACTGAAGCTTTCTTT; J gene: TRBJ1-1; CDR3 length: 13; V gene: TRBV28; clone size: .; D gene: .
CDR3 protein: CATSDSRWSGATDTQYF; CDR3 DNA: TGTGCCACCAGTGATTCCCGTTGGAGCGGGGCAACAGATACGCAGTATTTT; J gene: TRBJ2-3; CDR3 length: 17; V gene: TRBV24-1; clone size: .; D gene: TRBD2
CDR3 protein: CASNPQGTSGFWSSYNEQFF; CDR3 DNA: TGTGCCAGTAACCCTCAGGGGACTAGCGGTTTTTGGAGCTCCTACAATGAGCAGTTCTTC; J gene: TRBJ2-1; CDR3 length: 20; V gene: TRBV19; clone size: .; D gene: TRBD2
CDR3 protein: CASSEDRGKTQYF; CDR3 DNA: TGTGCCAGCAGTGAGGACCGAGGGAAGACCCAGTACTTC; J gene: TRBJ2-5; CDR3 length: 13; V gene: TRBV6-4; clone size: .; D gene: .
CDR3 protein: CASSLEGDTQYF; CDR3 DNA: TGTGCCAGCAGTTTGGAGGGAGATACGCAGTATTTT; J gene: TRBJ2-3; CDR3 length: 12; V gene: TRBV12-3/TRBV12-4; clone size: .; D gene: .
CDR3 protein: CASSLPPRAGVTNEQYF; CDR3 DNA: TGTGCCAGCAGTTTACCACCTAGGGCGGGAGTTACGAACGAGCAGTACTTC; J gene: TRBJ2-7; CDR3 length: 17; V gene: TRBV28; clone size: .; D gene: TRBD2
CDR3 protein: CASGNKGGTGAFF; CDR3 DNA: TGTGCCAGCGGCAACAAGGGGGGGACGGGAGCTTTCTTT; J gene: TRBJ1-1; CDR3 length: 13; V gene: TRBV3-1/TRBV3-2; clone size: .; D gene: .
CDR3 protein: CASSLGRGNPPGANVLTF; CDR3 DNA: TGTGCCAGCAGCTTAGGACGCGGGAATCCCCCTGGGGCCAACGTCCTGACTTTC; J gene: TRBJ2-6; CDR3 length: 18; V gene: TRBV7-9; clone size: .; D gene: .
CDR3 protein: CASRAQGGYTEAFF; CDR3 DNA: TGTGCCAGCAGGGCACAGGGGGGGTACACTGAAGCTTTCTTT; J gene: TRBJ1-1; CDR3 length: 14; V gene: TRBV7-9; clone size: .; D gene: TRBD1
CDR3 protein: CASSHGQLPINTEAFF; CDR3 DNA: TGTGCCAGCTCGCACGGACAGCTCCCAATTAACACTGAAGCTTTCTTT; J gene: TRBJ1-1; CDR3 length: 16; V gene: TRBV18; clone size: .; D gene: .
CDR3 protein: CATKTGEINQPQHF; CDR3 DNA: TGTGCCACAAAGACAGGGGAGATCAATCAGCCCCAGCATTTT; J gene: TRBJ1-5; CDR3 length: 14; V gene: TRBV19; clone size: .; D gene: TRBD1